This T cell receptor beta chain appears in the sequencing data of a study of Ad26.COV2.S vaccination and SARS-CoV-2 variants. The method was immunoSEQ multiplex PCR; TCRdb's version includes in-frame clones alone and lacks a portion of them. The sample contains 85,000 to 95,000 clones, about four fifths of which appear only once. The study's findings and limits: Analyses that measured TCR breadth and depth may have underestimated total T cell responses.

The table lists this clone with a count of one. Its antigen is not known. The receptor was isolated from a human donor who had recovered from COVID-19. The sequences come from peripheral blood, collected after recovery from COVID-19.

The CDR3 is CASSLVRGGGVEQYF. The CDR3 DNA reads TGTGCCAGCAGCTTAGTTAGGGGCGGCGGGGTCGAGCAGTACTTC. The rearrangement joins TRBV7-9 to TRBJ2-7; TRBD2 might be the D (6 bases). The V end was cut by 1 base, the J end by 6 bases, with 16 bases between. The germline V gene has CDR1 SEHNR and CDR2 FQNEAQ (reference sequence). The CDR3 loop spans 15 amino acids.